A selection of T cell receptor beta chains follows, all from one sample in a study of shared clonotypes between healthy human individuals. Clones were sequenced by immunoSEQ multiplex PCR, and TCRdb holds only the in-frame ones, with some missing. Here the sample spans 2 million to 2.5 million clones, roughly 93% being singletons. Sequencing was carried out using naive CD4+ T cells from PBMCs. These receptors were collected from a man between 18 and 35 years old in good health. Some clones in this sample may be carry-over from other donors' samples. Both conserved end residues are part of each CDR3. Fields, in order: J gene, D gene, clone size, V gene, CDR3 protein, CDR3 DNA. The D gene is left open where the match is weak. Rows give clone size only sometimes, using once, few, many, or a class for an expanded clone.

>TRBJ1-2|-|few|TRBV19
CASSQQSYGYTF
TGTGCCAGTAGTCAACAGAGCTATGGCTACACCTTC
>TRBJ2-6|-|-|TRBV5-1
CASSLQVAGANVLTF
TGCGCCAGCAGCTTGCAGGTAGCTGGGGCCAACGTCCTGACTTTC
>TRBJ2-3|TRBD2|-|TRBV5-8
CASSEPDFGGRWVGTDTQYF
TGTGCCAGCAGCGAACCCGACTTTGGCGGGAGATGGGTGGGCACAGATACGCAGTATTTT
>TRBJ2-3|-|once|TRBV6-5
CASRTFLTDTQYF
TGTGCCAGCAGGACATTTTTAACAGATACGCAGTATTTT
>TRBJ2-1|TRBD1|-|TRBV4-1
CASSLYNRGNEQFF
TGCGCCAGCAGCCTATATAACAGGGGCAATGAGCAGTTCTTC
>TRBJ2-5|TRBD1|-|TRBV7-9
CASSRTGETQYF
TGTGCCAGCAGCCGGACAGGAGAGACCCAGTACTTC
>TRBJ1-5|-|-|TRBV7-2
CASSLSTVYQPQHF
TGTGCCAGCAGCTTATCAACGGTATATCAGCCCCAGCATTTT
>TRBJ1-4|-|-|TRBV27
CASSSLGFNEKLFF
TGTGCCAGCAGTTCTTTAGGGTTTAATGAAAAACTGTTTTTT
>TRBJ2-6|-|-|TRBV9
CASSSSGSGANVLTF
TGTGCCAGCAGCTCTTCAGGCTCTGGGGCCAACGTCCTGACTTTC
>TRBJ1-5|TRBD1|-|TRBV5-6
CASSLRMTGTGNQPQHF
TGTGCCAGCAGCTTGCGAATGACCGGGACAGGGAATCAGCCCCAGCATTTT